The text below deals with one T cell receptor beta chain. This sample is part of a study of radiation and T cells in renal cell carcinoma. Clones were sequenced by immunoSEQ multiplex PCR, and TCRdb holds only the in-frame ones, with some missing. The table has about 78,000 clones, 80% to 90% seen once; the top ten hold more than 4.5%. The time point denotes: blood 4 weeks post-SBRT, at nephrectomy. Treatment given: 15 Gy SBRT to primary tumor, nephrectomy 4 weeks later. The patient's renal cell carcinoma had clear cell pathology. The sequences come from blood, collected from a patient whose treatment included radiotherapy and nephrectomy. This receptor was obtained from a woman in her seventies with renal cell carcinoma.

CDR3 nucleotides: TGTGCCAGCAGCTCCGGACAGGGGATTTTCGAGACCCAGTACTTC. Translated, it gives CASSSGQGIFETQYF. The V call is TRBV7-3, the J call TRBJ2-5, with 9 bases matching TRBD1. CDR1 SGHTA and CDR2 FQGTGA come from the germline V gene. V trimming: 4 bases; J trimming: 5 bases; junction bases outside the gene matches: 8. CDR3 length equals 15 residues.